The T cell receptor (beta chain) described here comes from a study of shared clonotypes between healthy human individuals. The CDR3 has 14 residues. In germline, CDR1 is MDHEN, CDR2 SYDVKM. Trimming took off 8 bases at V and 0 bases at J, with 11 bases between the two ends. This clone was seen once. The antigen remains unidentified. Study outcomes and limitations: A handful of donors shared approximately 5% of their naive CD4 clonotypes. Larger estimated richness was generally recorded for naive subsets relative to memory subsets.

Donors comprised only Caucasian adults living in Nashville, Tennessee. Using around 180 ng DNA, approximately 27,000 T cell genomes, the sorted-subset replicate PCRs were run. TCRdb's table, derived via immunoSEQ multiplex PCR, lists solely in-frame clones and lacks some. The table records about 2.4 million clones, 80% to 95% of them present only once. Sample: naive CD4+ T cells from PBMCs. Subset in this sample: CD45RA+ positively selected. This clonotype was obtained from a man aged 18 to 35 in good health. Some clones in this sample may be carry-over from other donors' samples. The chain joins TRBV28 to TRBJ1-5; D unclear. The CDR3: CASGRPYSNQPQHF. CDR3 in DNA: TGTGCCAGCGGACGGCCGTATAGCAATCAGCCCCAGCATTTT.